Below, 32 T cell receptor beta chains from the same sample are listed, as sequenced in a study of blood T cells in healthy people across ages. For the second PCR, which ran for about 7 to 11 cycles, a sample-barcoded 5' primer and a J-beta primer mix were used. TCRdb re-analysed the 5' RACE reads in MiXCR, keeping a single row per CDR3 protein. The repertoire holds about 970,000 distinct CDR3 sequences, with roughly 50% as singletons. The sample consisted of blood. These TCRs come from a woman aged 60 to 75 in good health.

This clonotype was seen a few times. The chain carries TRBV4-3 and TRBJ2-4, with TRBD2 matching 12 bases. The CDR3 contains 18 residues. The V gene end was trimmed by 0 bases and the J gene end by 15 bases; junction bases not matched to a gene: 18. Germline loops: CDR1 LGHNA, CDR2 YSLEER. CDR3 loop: CASSQDYQGWLAGGGLYF. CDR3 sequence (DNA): TGCGCCAGCAGCCAAGATTATCAGGGCTGGCTAGCGGGAGGGGGTCTGTACTTC.

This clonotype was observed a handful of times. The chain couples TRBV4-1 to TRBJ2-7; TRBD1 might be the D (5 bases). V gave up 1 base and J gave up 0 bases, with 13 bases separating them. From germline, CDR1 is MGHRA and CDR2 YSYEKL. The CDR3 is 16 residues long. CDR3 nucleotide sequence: TGCGCCAGCAGCCAAGTTTGGCGGACAAGCTCCTACGAGCAGTACTTC. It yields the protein CASSQVWRTSSYEQYF.

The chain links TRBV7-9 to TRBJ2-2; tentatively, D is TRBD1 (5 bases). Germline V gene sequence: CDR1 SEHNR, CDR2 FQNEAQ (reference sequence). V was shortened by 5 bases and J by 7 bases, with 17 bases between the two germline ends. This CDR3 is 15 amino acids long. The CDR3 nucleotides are TGTGCCAGCAGCACCTTCCGACAGCGCGTCGGGGAGCTGTTTTTT. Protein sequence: CASSTFRQRVGELFF.

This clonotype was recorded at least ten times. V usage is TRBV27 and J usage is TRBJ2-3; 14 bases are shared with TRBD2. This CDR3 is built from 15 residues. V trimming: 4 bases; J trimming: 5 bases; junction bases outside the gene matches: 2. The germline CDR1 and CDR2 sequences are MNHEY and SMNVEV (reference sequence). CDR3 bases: TGTGCCAGCAGTTCCGGGACTAGCGGGAGAGATACGCAGTATTTT. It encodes CASSSGTSGRDTQYF.

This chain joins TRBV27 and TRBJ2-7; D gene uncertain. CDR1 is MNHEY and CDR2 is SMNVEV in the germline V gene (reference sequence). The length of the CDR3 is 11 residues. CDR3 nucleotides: TGTGACCCTGAGATTTCCTACGAGCAGTACTTC. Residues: CDPEISYEQYF.

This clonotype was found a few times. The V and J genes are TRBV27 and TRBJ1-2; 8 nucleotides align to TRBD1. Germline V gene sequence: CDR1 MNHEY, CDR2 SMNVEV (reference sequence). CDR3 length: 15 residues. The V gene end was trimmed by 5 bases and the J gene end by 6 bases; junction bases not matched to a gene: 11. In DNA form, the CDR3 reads TGTGCCAGCAGTCCAATGGACAGGGAGTTCCATGGCTACACCTTC. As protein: CASSPMDREFHGYTF.

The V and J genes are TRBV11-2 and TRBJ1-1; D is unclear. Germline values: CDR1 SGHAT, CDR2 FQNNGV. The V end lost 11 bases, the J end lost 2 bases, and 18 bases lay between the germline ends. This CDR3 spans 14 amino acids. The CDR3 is CAVSGFRGNTEAFF. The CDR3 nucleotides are TGTGCCGTGTCCGGGTTTCGGGGAAACACTGAAGCTTTCTTT.

CDR3 in amino acids: CSAPSGQGGTEAFF. CDR3 in DNA: TGCAGTGCCCCTTCCGGGCAGGGGGGTACTGAAGCTTTCTTT. The rearrangement joins TRBV20-1 to TRBJ1-1, with 7 positions matching TRBD1. The germline CDR1 and CDR2 sequences are DFQATT and SNEGSKA (reference sequence). The CDR3 sequence is 14 residues long. The J segment lost 5 bases and the V segment lost 6 bases, leaving 12 bases of the junction unmatched.

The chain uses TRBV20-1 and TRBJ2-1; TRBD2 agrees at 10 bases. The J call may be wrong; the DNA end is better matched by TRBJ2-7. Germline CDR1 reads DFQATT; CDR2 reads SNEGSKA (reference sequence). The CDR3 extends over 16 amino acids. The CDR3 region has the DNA TGCAGTGCTAGCAAGTATGGGACTAGCGTTTACAATGAGCAGTACTTC. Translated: CSASKYGTSVYNEQYF.

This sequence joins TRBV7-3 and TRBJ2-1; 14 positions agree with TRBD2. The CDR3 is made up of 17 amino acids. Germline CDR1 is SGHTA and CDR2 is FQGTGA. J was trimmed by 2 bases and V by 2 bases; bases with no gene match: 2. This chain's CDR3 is CASSLSGLAGAYNEQFF. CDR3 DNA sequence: TGTGCCAGCAGCTTATCGGGACTAGCGGGAGCCTACAATGAGCAGTTCTTC.

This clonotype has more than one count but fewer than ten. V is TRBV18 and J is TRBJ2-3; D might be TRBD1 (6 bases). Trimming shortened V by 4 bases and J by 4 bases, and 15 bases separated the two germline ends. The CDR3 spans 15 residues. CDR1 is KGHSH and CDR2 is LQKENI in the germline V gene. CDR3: CASSLRGYEADTQYF. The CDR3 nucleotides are TGTGCCAGCTCACTCAGGGGATACGAAGCAGATACGCAGTATTTT.

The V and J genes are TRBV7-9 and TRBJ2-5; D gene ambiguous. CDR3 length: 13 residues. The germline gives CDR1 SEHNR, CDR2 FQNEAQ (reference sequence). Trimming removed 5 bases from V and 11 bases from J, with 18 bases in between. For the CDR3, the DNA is TGTGCCAGCAGCCCCCCCGTAGGGTTTGAGCAGTACTTC. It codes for CASSPPVGFEQYF.

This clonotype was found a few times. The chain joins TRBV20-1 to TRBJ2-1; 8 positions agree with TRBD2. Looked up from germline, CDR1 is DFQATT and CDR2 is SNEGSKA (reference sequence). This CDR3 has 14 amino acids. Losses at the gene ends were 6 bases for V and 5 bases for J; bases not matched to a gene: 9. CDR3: CSAAPGLGNNEQFF. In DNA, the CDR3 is TGCAGTGCCGCTCCGGGACTAGGGAACAATGAGCAGTTCTTC.

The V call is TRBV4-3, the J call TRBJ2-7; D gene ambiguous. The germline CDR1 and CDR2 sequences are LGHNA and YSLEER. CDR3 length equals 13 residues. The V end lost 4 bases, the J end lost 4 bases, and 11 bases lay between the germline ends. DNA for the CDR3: TGCGCCAGCAGCCTCTGGTCGCGATACGAGCAGTACTTC. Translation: CASSLWSRYEQYF.

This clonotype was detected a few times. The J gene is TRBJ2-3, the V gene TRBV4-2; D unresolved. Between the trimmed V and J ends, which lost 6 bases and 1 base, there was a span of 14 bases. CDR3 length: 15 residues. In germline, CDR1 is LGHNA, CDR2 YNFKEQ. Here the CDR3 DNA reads TGTGCCAGCAGTAGCCCCGACCAGGGCACAGATACGCAGTATTTT. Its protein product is CASSSPDQGTDTQYF.

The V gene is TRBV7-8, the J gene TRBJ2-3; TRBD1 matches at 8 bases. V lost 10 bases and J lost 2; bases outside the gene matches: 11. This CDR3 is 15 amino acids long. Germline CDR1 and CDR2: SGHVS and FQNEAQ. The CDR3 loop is CATRPRDRTTDTQYF. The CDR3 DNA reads TGTGCCACCAGACCTCGGGACAGGACCACAGATACGCAGTATTTT.

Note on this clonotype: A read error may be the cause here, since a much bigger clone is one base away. The CDR3 protein is CASSSNGRLRETQYF. The DNA for the CDR3 is TGTGCCAGCAGCTCCAACGGGAGGCTCAGGGAGACCCAGTACTTC. The chain carries TRBV7-2 and TRBJ2-7; 7 bases agree with TRBD2. The DNA end favors TRBJ2-5, so the J call may be wrong. The CDR3 is 15 amino acids. Germline lookup yields CDR1 SGHTA and CDR2 FQGNSA.

The CDR3 is CASSYGHTKNIQYF. CDR3 coding DNA: TGTGCCAGCAGTTACGGTCATACCAAAAACATTCAGTACTTC. The chain couples TRBV6-5 to TRBJ2-4; D not certain. Trimming removed 2 bases from V and 2 bases from J, with 7 bases in between. This CDR3 is 14 amino acids long. Germline CDR1 reads MNHEY; CDR2 reads SVGAGI.

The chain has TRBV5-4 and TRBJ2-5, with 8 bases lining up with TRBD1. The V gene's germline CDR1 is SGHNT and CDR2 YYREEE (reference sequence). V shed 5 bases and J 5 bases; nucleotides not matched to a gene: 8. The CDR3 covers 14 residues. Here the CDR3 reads CASRDRAGSETQYF. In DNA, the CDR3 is TGTGCCAGCAGGGACAGGGCGGGTTCGGAGACCCAGTACTTC. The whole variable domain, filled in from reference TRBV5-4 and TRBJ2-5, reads ETGVTQSPTHLIKTRGQQVTLRCSSQSGHNTVSWYQQALGQGPQFIFQYYREEENGRGNFPPRFSGLQFPNYSSELNVNALELDDSALYLCASRDRAGSETQYFGPGTRLLVL.

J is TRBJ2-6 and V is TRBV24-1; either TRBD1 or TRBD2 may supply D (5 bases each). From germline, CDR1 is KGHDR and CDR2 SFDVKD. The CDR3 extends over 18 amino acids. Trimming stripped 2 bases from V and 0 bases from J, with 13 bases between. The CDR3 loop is CATSDSGRAFSGANVLTF. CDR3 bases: TGTGCCACCAGTGATTCGGGACGGGCCTTCTCTGGGGCCAACGTCCTGACTTTC.

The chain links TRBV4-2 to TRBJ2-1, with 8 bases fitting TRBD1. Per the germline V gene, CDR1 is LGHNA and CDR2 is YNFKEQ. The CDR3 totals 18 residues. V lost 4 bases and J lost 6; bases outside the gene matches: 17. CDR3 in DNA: TGTGCCAGCAGCCCGACCCCCCGACAGGGGATTATTAGCAATGAGCAGTTCTTC. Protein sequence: CASSPTPRQGIISNEQFF.

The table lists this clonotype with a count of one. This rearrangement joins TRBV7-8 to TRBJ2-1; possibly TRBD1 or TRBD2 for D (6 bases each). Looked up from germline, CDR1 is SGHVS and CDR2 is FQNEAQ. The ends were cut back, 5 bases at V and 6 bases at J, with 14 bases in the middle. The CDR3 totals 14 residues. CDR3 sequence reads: CASSRWGARNEQFF. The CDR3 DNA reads TGTGCCAGCAGCCGGTGGGGGGCGCGCAATGAGCAGTTCTTC.

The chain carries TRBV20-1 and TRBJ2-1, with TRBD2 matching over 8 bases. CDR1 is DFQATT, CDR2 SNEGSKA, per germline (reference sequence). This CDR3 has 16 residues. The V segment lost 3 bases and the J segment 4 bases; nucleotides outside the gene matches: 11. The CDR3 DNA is TGCAGTGCTAGGGAGCGGGAGTGGTTGGGATACAATGAGCAGTTCTTC. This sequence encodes CSAREREWLGYNEQFF.

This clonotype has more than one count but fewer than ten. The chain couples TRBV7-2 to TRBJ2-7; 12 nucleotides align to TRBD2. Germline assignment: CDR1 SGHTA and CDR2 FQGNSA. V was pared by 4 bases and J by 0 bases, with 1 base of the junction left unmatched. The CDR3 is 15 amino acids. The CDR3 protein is CASSSSGRASYEQYF. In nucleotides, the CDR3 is TGTGCCAGCAGCTCTAGCGGGAGGGCCTCCTACGAGCAGTACTTC.

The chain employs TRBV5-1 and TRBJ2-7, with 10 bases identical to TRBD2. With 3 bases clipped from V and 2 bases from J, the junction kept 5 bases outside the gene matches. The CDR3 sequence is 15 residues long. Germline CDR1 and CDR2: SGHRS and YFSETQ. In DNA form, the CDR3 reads TGCGCCAGCAGCTCGGTACTAGCGGGAACCTACGAGCAGTACTTC. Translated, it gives CASSSVLAGTYEQYF.

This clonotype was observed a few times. This chain's CDR3 is CASRRGQATYEQYF. The CDR3 bases are TGTGCCAGCAGGCGGGGACAGGCAACCTACGAGCAGTACTTC. The V call is TRBV2, the J call TRBJ2-7, with 8 bases lining up with TRBD1. The germline CDR1 and CDR2 sequences are SNHLY and FYNNEI. The length of the CDR3 is 14 residues. V lost 6 bases to trimming and J lost 2 bases; unmatched junction nucleotides: 6.

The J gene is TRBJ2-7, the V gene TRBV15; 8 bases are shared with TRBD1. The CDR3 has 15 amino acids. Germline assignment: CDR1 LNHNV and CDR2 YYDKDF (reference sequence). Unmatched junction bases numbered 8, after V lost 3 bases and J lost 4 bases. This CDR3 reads CATSSGQGRGYEQYF. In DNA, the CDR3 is TGTGCCACCAGCAGCGGACAGGGAAGAGGGTACGAGCAGTACTTC.

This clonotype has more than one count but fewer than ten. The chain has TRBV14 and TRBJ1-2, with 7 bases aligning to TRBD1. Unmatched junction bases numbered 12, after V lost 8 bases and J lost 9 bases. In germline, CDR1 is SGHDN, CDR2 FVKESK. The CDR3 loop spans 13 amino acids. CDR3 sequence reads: CASSGQLAYRYTF. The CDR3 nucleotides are TGTGCCAGCTCGGGACAGCTAGCCTACCGCTACACCTTC.

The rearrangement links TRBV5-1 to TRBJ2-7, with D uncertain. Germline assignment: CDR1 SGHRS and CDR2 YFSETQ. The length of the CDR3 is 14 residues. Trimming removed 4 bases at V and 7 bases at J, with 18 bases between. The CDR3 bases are TGCGCCAGCAGCCCGCATGCCGAGAACAATGAGCAGTACTTC. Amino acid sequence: CASSPHAENNEQYF.

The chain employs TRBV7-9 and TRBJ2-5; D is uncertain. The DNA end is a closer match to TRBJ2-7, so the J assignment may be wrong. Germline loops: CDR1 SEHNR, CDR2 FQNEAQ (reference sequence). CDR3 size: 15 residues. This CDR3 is CASTPQGSLPYEQYF. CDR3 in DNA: TGTGCCAGCACTCCTCAAGGCAGCCTACCCTACGAGCAGTACTTC.

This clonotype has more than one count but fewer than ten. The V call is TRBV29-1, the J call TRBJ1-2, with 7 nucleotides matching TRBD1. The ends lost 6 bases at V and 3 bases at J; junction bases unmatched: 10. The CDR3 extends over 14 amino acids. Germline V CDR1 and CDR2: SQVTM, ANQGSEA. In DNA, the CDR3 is TGCAGCGTCGATCAACAGGGGTCGGACTATGGCTACACCTTC. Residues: CSVDQQGSDYGYTF.

Here the CDR3 DNA reads TGTGCCAGCAGTTATGACGGGGGGAGCGGCTACACCTTC. Its translation: CASSYDGGSGYTF. The V gene is TRBV6-6, the J gene TRBJ1-2, with D maybe TRBD1 (5 bases). Germline CDR1 reads MNHNY; CDR2 reads SVGAGI (reference sequence). V dropped 3 bases and J dropped 8 bases, with 13 bases sitting between them. This CDR3 has 13 residues.